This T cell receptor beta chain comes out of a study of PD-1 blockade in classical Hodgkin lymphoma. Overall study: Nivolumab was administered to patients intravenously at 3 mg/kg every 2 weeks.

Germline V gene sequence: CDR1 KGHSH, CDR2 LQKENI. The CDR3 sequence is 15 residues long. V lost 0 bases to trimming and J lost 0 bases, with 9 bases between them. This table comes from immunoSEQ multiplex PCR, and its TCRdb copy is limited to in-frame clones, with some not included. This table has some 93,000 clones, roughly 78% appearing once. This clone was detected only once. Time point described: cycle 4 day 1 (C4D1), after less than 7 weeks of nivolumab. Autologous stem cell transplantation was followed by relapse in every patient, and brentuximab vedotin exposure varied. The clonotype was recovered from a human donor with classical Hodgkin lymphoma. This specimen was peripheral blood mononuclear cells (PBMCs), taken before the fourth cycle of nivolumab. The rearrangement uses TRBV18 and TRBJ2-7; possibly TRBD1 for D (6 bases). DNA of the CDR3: TGTGCCAGCTCACCACCAGGGGGAAGCTCCTACGAGCAGTACTTC. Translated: CASSPPGGSSYEQYF.